This T cell receptor (beta chain) was sequenced for a study of post-analysis software for immune sequencing data. Regarding the study as a whole: A few TRBV segments appeared more often in patients than in controls, and TRBV5-6, TRBV5-1 and TRBV20-1 were among these.

The CDR3 extends over 14 amino acids. Per the germline V gene, CDR1 is MGHRA and CDR2 is YSYEKL. V gave up 5 bases and J gave up 5 bases; unmatched junction bases: 6. Comment on this clonotype: The antigen is not known.

Researchers reported that TCR beta cDNA libraries carried unique molecular identifiers. Each CDR3 protein is one row after TCRdb ran MiXCR on the PCR reads. The sample comprises 450,000 to 650,000 distinct CDR3 sequences, about 40% of which are singletons, and 1.5% to 2% rests with the top ten. What was sequenced was blood. This clonotype originated in a girl between 10 and 17 years old with multiple sclerosis. The chain combines TRBV4-1 with TRBJ2-5, with 9 bases aligning to TRBD2. In DNA form, the CDR3 reads TGCGCCAGCAGCACCGTAGCGGGAGTCGAGACCCAGTACTTC. Amino acid sequence: CASSTVAGVETQYF.